The 20 T cell receptor beta chains below all came from one sample that was sequenced in a study of blood T cell repertoires in COVID-19. Using immunoSEQ multiplex PCR, the repertoire was profiled, and TCRdb retains in-frame clones only, with some absent. This sample has some 200,000 clones, with around 80% found just once. Sequencing was performed on peripheral blood. These TCRs come from a woman older than 75 with COVID-19, enrolled during active disease.

The chain couples TRBV19 to TRBJ2-2; TRBD1 aligns across 9 bases. The CDR3 has 16 amino acids. V gave up 4 bases and J gave up 2 bases; unmatched junction bases: 5. From germline, CDR1 is LNHDA and CDR2 SQIVND (reference sequence). The CDR3 sequence: CASSRVTGGNTGELFF. The CDR3 DNA reads as TGTGCCAGTAGTAGGGTAACAGGGGGCAACACCGGGGAGCTGTTTTTT.

This clone turned up a few times. The genes are TRBV10-3 and TRBJ1-1; perhaps TRBD1 as D (6 bases). CDR1 ENHRY and CDR2 SYGVKD come from the germline V gene. This CDR3 contains 15 residues. V was pared by 3 bases and J by 0 bases, with 11 bases between. CDR3 DNA sequence: TGTGCCATCAGTGATGGACAGTTCATGAACACTGAAGCTTTCTTT. Its translation is CAISDGQFMNTEAFF.

V is TRBV5-4 and J is TRBJ2-3, with 10 positions matching TRBD2. Germline V lookup: CDR1 SGHNT, CDR2 YYREEE (reference sequence). The ends lost 0 bases at V and 0 bases at J; junction bases unmatched: 4. The CDR3 length is 17 residues. As DNA, the CDR3 is TGTGCCAGCAGCTTGGGGCTAGCGGGGGCCAGCACAGATACGCAGTATTTT. This translates into CASSLGLAGASTDTQYF.

This sequence joins TRBV6-5 and TRBJ2-2, with a tentative D call TRBD1 (6 bases). Trimming removed 0 bases from V and 7 bases from J, with 15 bases in between. Germline V lookup: CDR1 MNHEY, CDR2 SVGAGI. The CDR3 totals 16 residues. CDR3 amino acids: CASSYSKAGVHGELFF. The DNA for the CDR3 is TGTGCCAGCAGTTACTCGAAGGCAGGGGTGCACGGGGAGCTGTTTTTT.

The chain is built from TRBV5-1 and TRBJ1-1, with D possibly TRBD1 on 6 matching bases. The germline V gene has CDR1 SGHRS and CDR2 YFSETQ. The V end lost 2 bases, the J end lost 0 bases, and 17 bases lay between the germline ends. CDR3 size: 17 residues. The DNA for the CDR3 is TGCGCCAGCAGCTTTGGGAACACAGGGCCGATGAACACTGAAGCTTTCTTT. It is translated as CASSFGNTGPMNTEAFF.

The rearrangement links TRBV19 to TRBJ1-2; weak D call: TRBD1 (6 bases). V was cut by 8 bases and J by 6 bases, with 22 bases left in between. The CDR3 contains 15 residues. Germline V lookup: CDR1 LNHDA, CDR2 SQIVND (reference sequence). The DNA of the CDR3 is TGTGCCAGTGCCCTAGAACAGGGCAGGGGCAATGGCTACACCTTC. Protein product: CASALEQGRGNGYTF.

CDR3 sequence: CASSPATGEYQPQHF. The DNA of the CDR3 is TGTGCCAGCTCACCGGCCACAGGGGAATATCAGCCCCAGCATTTT. The V gene is TRBV18, the J gene TRBJ1-5; 7 bases are shared with TRBD1. Losses at the gene ends were 3 bases for V and 5 bases for J; bases not matched to a gene: 7. Germline lookup yields CDR1 KGHSH and CDR2 LQKENI. CDR3 length: 15 amino acids.

This chain uses TRBV27 with TRBJ1-5, with TRBD1 matching 9 bases. CDR3 length: 15 residues. The V gene's germline CDR1 is MNHEY and CDR2 SMNVEV (reference sequence). V lost 3 bases and J lost 4; bases outside the gene matches: 4. The CDR3 spells CASSFLQGANQPQHF. Written as DNA, the CDR3 is TGTGCCAGCAGTTTCCTACAGGGGGCTAATCAGCCCCAGCATTTT.

The chain uses TRBV19 and TRBJ1-3; D is unclear. The CDR3 is 14 residues long. Germline CDR1 is LNHDA and CDR2 is SQIVND (reference sequence). V was trimmed by 11 bases and J by 0 bases, leaving 14 bases between them. CDR3 nucleotide sequence: TGTGCCTGTAAAGACGGGAGCTCTGGAAACACCATATATTTT. Protein: CACKDGSSGNTIYF.

V usage is TRBV19 and J usage is TRBJ1-3, with a weak D call TRBD1 (6 bases). Per germline, CDR1 LNHDA and CDR2 SQIVND (reference sequence). V shed 4 bases and J shed 5 bases, with 15 bases lying between them. CDR3 length equals 15 residues. CDR3 sequence (DNA): TGTGCCAGTAGTACTTCCTGGGACACTAGAAACACCATATATTTT. As protein: CASSTSWDTRNTIYF.

The rearrangement joins TRBV5-4 to TRBJ2-5, with 9 bases identical to TRBD2. Per the germline V gene, CDR1 is SGHNT and CDR2 is YYREEE (reference sequence). The junction had 9 bases not matched to a gene; V was cut back by 4 bases and J by 5 bases. This CDR3 is built from 15 residues. The CDR3 here is CASSPGRGGTETQYF. The CDR3 nucleotides are TGTGCCAGCAGCCCCGGGCGGGGGGGGACGGAGACCCAGTACTTC.

The table lists this clone with a count of one. The CDR3 DNA reads as TGTGCCAGCTCACCTCAACAGGGGACAAACAATGAGCAGTTCTTC. This encodes CASSPQQGTNNEQFF. The chain has TRBV18 and TRBJ2-1; 7 bases align to TRBD1. The CDR3 consists of 15 residues. Per the germline V gene, CDR1 is KGHSH and CDR2 is LQKENI. The trim removed 3 bases at V and 5 bases at J, leaving 7 bases unmatched.

J is TRBJ2-1 and V is TRBV7-2; TRBD2 matches at 8 bases. The CDR3 has 16 amino acids. Germline V lookup: CDR1 SGHTA, CDR2 FQGNSA. Trimming removed 6 bases from V and 5 bases from J; junction bases left unmatched: 12. The CDR3 region is CASSLAVLAGNNEQFF. In DNA form, the CDR3 reads TGTGCCAGCAGTCTAGCGGTCCTAGCGGGCAACAATGAGCAGTTCTTC.

CDR3 protein: CASSLYGQGEQYF. In DNA, the CDR3 is TGTGCCAGCAGCTTATATGGACAGGGCGAGCAGTACTTC. The chain combines TRBV11-3 with TRBJ2-7; 8 bases fit TRBD1. After removal of 2 bases from V and 6 bases from J, the junction contained 3 bases not matched to a gene. The CDR3 spans 13 residues. Germline values: CDR1 SGHNT, CDR2 YENEEA.

CDR3 DNA sequence: TGTGCCAGCTACAGGGGGCCTAACTTTAACTATGGCTACACCTTC. Its protein is CASYRGPNFNYGYTF. V and J are TRBV28 and TRBJ1-2, with 9 bases matching TRBD1. The CDR3 is made up of 15 amino acids. Germline V gene lookup returns CDR1 MDHEN and CDR2 SYDVKM. The J segment lost 1 base and the V segment lost 8 bases, leaving 8 bases of the junction unmatched.

This clone is a singleton in its sample. CDR3 nucleotides: TGCGCCAGCAGCTTTGGGGACAAGACCTACGAGCAGTACTTC. Amino acid sequence: CASSFGDKTYEQYF. V gene TRBV5-1 combines with J gene TRBJ2-7; D possibly corresponds to TRBD1 (6 bases). Per the germline V gene, CDR1 is SGHRS and CDR2 is YFSETQ. V was shortened by 2 bases and J by 2 bases, with 11 bases between the two germline ends. CDR3 length equals 14 residues.

The rearrangement links TRBV12-3 or TRBV12-4 to TRBJ1-2; D call uncertain. CDR3 length: 11 amino acids. Trimming left V 6 bases short and J 3 bases short, with 5 bases between. The CDR3 sequence is CASRQYYGYTF. The CDR3 DNA follows: TGTGCCAGCAGGCAGTACTATGGCTACACCTTC.

The chain links TRBV5-4 to TRBJ1-2; tentative D call: TRBD1 (5 bases). V lost 4 bases and J 4 bases, leaving 11 bases between the germline ends. Germline CDR1 SGHNT, CDR2 YYREEE (reference sequence). CDR3 size: 13 residues. Here the CDR3 reads CASSKTDRYGYTF. CDR3 coding DNA: TGTGCCAGCAGCAAGACAGATCGCTATGGCTACACCTTC.

This rearrangement joins TRBV27 to TRBJ1-3; D perhaps matches TRBD1 (5 bases). Trimming stripped 6 bases from V and 4 bases from J, with 10 bases between. Germline V gives CDR1 MNHEY, CDR2 SMNVEV (reference sequence). CDR3 length: 13 residues. The CDR3 DNA reads as TGTGCCAGCAGAAGGGGTTTGGGAAACACCATATATTTT. Translating it yields CASRRGLGNTIYF.

This clone has only one observation. The gene calls are TRBV9 and TRBJ1-5; TRBD1 agrees at 8 bases. The CDR3 sequence is 14 residues long. From germline, CDR1 is SGDLS and CDR2 YYNGEE. V was clipped by 2 bases and J by 5 bases; unmatched bases: 3. Here the CDR3 DNA reads TGTGCCAGCAGCGTGGAACAGGGGGATCAGCCCCAGCATTTT. Its translation: CASSVEQGDQPQHF.